The TCR beta chain described here comes from a study of glioma-infiltrating T cells after dendritic cell vaccination. Study in general: Patients received autologous tumor lysate-pulsed dendritic cell vaccination between about 2003 and 2013.

This CDR3 has 15 amino acids. With 6 bases clipped from V and 6 bases from J, the junction kept 12 bases outside the gene matches. Germline assignment: CDR1 LNHDA and CDR2 SQIVND (reference sequence). The data were produced by immunoSEQ multiplex PCR, yet TCRdb's version contains in-frame clones alone and is incomplete. This sample has 75,000 to 95,000 clones, with 80% to 90% found just once. As for time point: after dendritic cell vaccination, including at tumor progression/relapse. The sequence derives from a human donor with glioblastoma. The source material was blood, sampled after dendritic cell vaccination. V and J are TRBV19 and TRBJ1-1; 8 bases match TRBD1. CDR3 residues: CASRRGTGGAAEAFF. CDR3 sequence (DNA): TGTGCCAGTAGAAGGGGAACAGGGGGTGCGGCTGAAGCTTTCTTT.